This entry lists 16 T cell receptor beta chains sequenced from one sample in a study of CD8+ T cells in alopecia areata. The treatment was: oral pan-JAK inhibitor, 5-10 mg twice daily. As the sequencing template, cDNA was produced by extracting RNA and reverse transcribing it. The method was immunoSEQ multiplex PCR; TCRdb's version includes in-frame clones alone and lacks a portion of them. Of 210,000 or so clones listed, over 60% are singletons. The specimen comprised CD4+ T cells sorted from blood, sampled between weeks 44 and 45, from a patient treated with tofacitinib. All receptors come from a human donor with alopecia areata.

V and J are TRBV25-1 and TRBJ2-7; D is uncertain. The germline V gene encodes CDR1 MGHDK and CDR2 SYGVNS. V was cut by 5 bases and J by 4 bases, with 12 bases left in between. CDR3 length: 13 amino acids. CDR3 nucleotide sequence: TGTGCCAGCAGTCGCAACAGTGGGTACGAGCAGTACTTC. Translating it yields CASSRNSGYEQYF.

The sample holds a few counts of this clone. The CDR3 nucleotides are TGCAGCGTTGCATTCAATTTGGAAGCTTTCTTT. This codes for CSVAFNLEAFF. The chain combines TRBV29-1 with TRBJ1-1; no reliable D call. The CDR3 loop spans 11 amino acids. CDR1 is SQVTM, CDR2 ANQGSEA, per germline. Trimming removed 4 bases from V and 8 bases from J, with 11 bases in between.

This chain connects TRBV29-1 to TRBJ2-1; D is possibly TRBD2 (5 bases). Per the germline V gene, CDR1 is SQVTM and CDR2 is ANQGSEA. The CDR3 spans 12 residues. V was shortened by 4 bases and J by 5 bases, with 9 bases between the two germline ends. CDR3 DNA: TGCAGCGTTGTTGGGAGAAACAATGAGCAGTTCTTC. This codes for CSVVGRNNEQFF.

Comments on this clone: The sample holds other DNA sequences that translate to the same CDR3. This chain connects TRBV5-1 to TRBJ1-5; D is undetermined. The CDR3 runs to 15 residues. The V gene's germline CDR1 is SGHRS and CDR2 YFSETQ. The germline V and J ends were trimmed by 0 bases and 3 bases, with 10 bases remaining between them. CDR3 coding DNA: TGCGCCAGCAGCTTGGCCGGAGACATCAATCAGCCCCAGCATTTT. As protein: CASSLAGDINQPQHF.

The chain employs TRBV30 and TRBJ2-6; TRBD2 agrees at 9 bases. The germline CDR1 and CDR2 sequences are GTSNPN and SVGIG (reference sequence). Trimming at V came to 2 bases and at J to 2 bases, leaving 7 bases not matched to a gene. This CDR3 has 17 residues. This chain's CDR3 is CAWSPSGVLAGANVLTF. The CDR3 region has the DNA TGTGCCTGGAGTCCTAGCGGGGTTCTTGCTGGGGCCAACGTCCTGACTTTC.

This clone was seen only once. The rearrangement uses TRBV25-1 and TRBJ1-1, with 7 nucleotides matching TRBD1. Germline CDR1 and CDR2: MGHDK and SYGVNS. The CDR3 totals 14 residues. The V gene end was trimmed by 3 bases and the J gene end by 0 bases; junction bases not matched to a gene: 1. The CDR3 is CASSDDRVNTEAFF. As DNA, the CDR3 is TGTGCCAGCAGTGACGACAGGGTGAACACTGAAGCTTTCTTT. Full variable domain (rest looked up from reference TRBV25-1 and TRBJ1-1): EADIYQTPRYLVIGTGKKITLECSQTMGHDKMYWYQQDPGMELHLIHYSYGVNSTEKGDLSSESTVSRIRTEHFPLTLESARPSHTSQYLCASSDDRVNTEAFFGQGTRLTVV.

Here the CDR3 reads CSVERLTGGGEKLFF. The DNA of the CDR3 is TGCAGCGTTGAACGATTGACAGGGGGAGGGGAAAAACTGTTTTTT. J is TRBJ1-4 and V is TRBV29-1, with 9 bases identical to TRBD1. From germline, CDR1 is SQVTM and CDR2 ANQGSEA. The CDR3 extends over 15 amino acids. The V segment lost 2 bases and the J segment 8 bases; nucleotides outside the gene matches: 9.

The V call is TRBV14, the J call TRBJ1-1; the D gene is possibly TRBD1 (6 bases). The CDR3 sequence is 14 residues long. V shed 6 bases and J shed 5 bases, with 16 bases lying between them. Germline-derived CDR1 and CDR2 are SGHDN and FVKESK. DNA for the CDR3: TGTGCCAGCAGGCCGACAGGCCGAGGGACTGAAGCTTTCTTT. It codes for CASRPTGRGTEAFF.

The chain recombines TRBV4-3 with TRBJ2-1, with D perhaps assigned TRBD1 or TRBD2 (5 bases each). The germline gives CDR1 LGHNA, CDR2 YSLEER. The CDR3 spans 17 residues. Trimming left V 0 bases short and J 3 bases short, with 15 bases between. The CDR3 DNA sequence: TGCGCCAGCAGCCAAGAATACCCCGGGACCCTCTACAATGAGCAGTTCTTC. Protein: CASSQEYPGTLYNEQFF.

With regard to this clone: Within the sample, other DNA sequences also encode this same CDR3. V gene TRBV29-1 combines with J gene TRBJ2-6, with unresolved D. V was cut by 3 bases and J by 0 bases, with 3 bases left in between. Germline V gives CDR1 SQVTM, CDR2 ANQGSEA. The CDR3 is 13 residues long. The CDR3 spells CSVEGSGANVLTF. CDR3 bases: TGCAGCGTTGAGGGCTCTGGGGCCAACGTCCTGACTTTC.

V is TRBV10-3 and J is TRBJ2-7, with 9 positions matching TRBD2. This CDR3 has 15 residues. With 6 bases clipped from V and 6 bases from J, the junction kept 12 bases outside the gene matches. Per germline, CDR1 ENHRY and CDR2 SYGVKD. The DNA for the CDR3 is TGTGCCATCAGCGGGCGGGAGGGGGGAGGCTCCGAGCAGTACTTC. This translates into CAISGREGGGSEQYF.

V usage is TRBV28 and J usage is TRBJ2-4; D possibly uses TRBD1 or TRBD2 (5 bases each). Germline V gene lookup returns CDR1 MDHEN and CDR2 SYDVKM. The CDR3 consists of 16 residues. The ends were cut back, 7 bases at V and 0 bases at J, with 16 bases in the middle. Here the CDR3 reads CASTIGDLQAKNIQYF. For the CDR3, the DNA is TGTGCCAGCACCATAGGGGACCTCCAAGCCAAAAACATTCAGTACTTC.

The chain couples TRBV29-1 to TRBJ2-3, with unresolved D. Deletions cut 8 bases from V and 0 bases from J, with 15 bases between. Germline CDR1 reads SQVTM; CDR2 reads ANQGSEA. The CDR3 spans 14 residues. The CDR3 nucleotides are TGCAGCTCAACACACGGGTTAAGCACAGATACGCAGTATTTT. This codes for CSSTHGLSTDTQYF.

Only one count was recorded for this clone. CDR3 coding DNA: TGCAGCACCCGGGACAGTCTCTACGAGCAGTACTTC. Translated, it gives CSTRDSLYEQYF. The chain carries TRBV29-1 and TRBJ2-7; 7 bases match TRBD1. Per the germline V gene, CDR1 is SQVTM and CDR2 is ANQGSEA. The V and J ends lost 8 bases and 3 bases, in that order; junction bases with no gene match: 7. The CDR3 consists of 12 residues.

V is TRBV5-1 and J is TRBJ1-1; unclear D gene. CDR1 is SGHRS, CDR2 YFSETQ, per germline. The CDR3 totals 11 residues. V was clipped by 0 bases and J by 7 bases, with 4 bases between them. CDR3 in amino acids: CASSLAGEAFF. As DNA, the CDR3 is TGCGCCAGCAGCTTGGCGGGTGAAGCTTTCTTT.

This clone was observed a handful of times. Other DNA sequences in the sample encode the same CDR3. The V call is TRBV29-1, the J call TRBJ2-2, with no clear D. The CDR3 length is 13 residues. The V gene's germline CDR1 is SQVTM and CDR2 ANQGSEA. Trimming stripped 4 bases from V and 1 base from J, with 7 bases between. For the CDR3, the DNA is TGCAGCGTTGGGACGCTGAACACCGGGGAGCTGTTTTTT. This translates into CSVGTLNTGELFF.